These 2 T cell receptor beta chains came from one sample sequenced in a study of memory CD4+ T cells and cytomegalovirus serostatus. Single viable CD3+CD4+CD8-CD45RO+ cells were sorted as the memory CD4+ T cells. Sequencing was performed with immunoSEQ multiplex PCR; in TCRdb, only in-frame clones are kept and a portion is missing. This table holds more than 45,000 clones, over 75% found once. Sequenced sample: memory CD4+ T cells from blood. The receptors originated from an adult in good health and CMV-seronegative.

V is TRBV7-3 and J is TRBJ2-2, with 10 bases lining up with TRBD2. Germline V gives CDR1 SGHTA, CDR2 FQGTGA. CDR3 size: 17 residues. V was pared by 4 bases and J by 4 bases, with 9 bases of the junction left unmatched. The CDR3, as DNA: TGTGCCAGCAGCTCCACTGGAGCGGGGGGGAGCACCGGGGAGCTGTTTTTT. Translation gives CASSSTGAGGSTGELFF.

The chain combines TRBV9 with TRBJ1-2; D gene unclear. CDR1 SGDLS and CDR2 YYNGEE come from the germline V gene. V gave up 2 bases and J gave up 4 bases, with 15 bases separating them. The length of the CDR3 is 15 residues. The chain's CDR3 is CASSVQSAPIYGYTF. The CDR3 DNA reads as TGTGCCAGCAGCGTGCAAAGTGCCCCTATCTATGGCTACACCTTC.